This T cell receptor (beta chain) was sequenced during a study of vaccination effects on CD4 cells after COVID-19. Regarding the study as a whole: The vaccine-induced clones of healthy vaccinees included only 1 of 255 that cross-reacted with common cold coronaviruses.

Turning to this clone: What it binds is unknown.

In germline, CDR1 is LGHDT, CDR2 YNNKEL (reference sequence). CDR3 size: 18 residues. The V and J ends lost 0 bases and 6 bases, in that order; junction bases with no gene match: 11. The ViraFEST assay expanded antigen-specific CD4+ T cells with viral peptide pools before sequencing. With about 9 days of culture completed, CD4+ T cells were isolated. People in the vaccine group had not been infected with SARS-CoV-2 before, and their nucleocapsid antibodies were negative. On both days 3 and 7, half of the culture medium was replaced with IL-2 medium. Profiled with immunoSEQ multiplex PCR; TCRdb holds only in-frame clones, not every one. Here the sample spans about 40,000 clones, 55% to 75% being singletons.

This specimen consisted of CD4+ T cells from PBMCs cultured with SARS-CoV-2 spike peptides, obtained before COVID-19 vaccination. The chain carries TRBV3-1 (or the pseudogene TRBV3-2) and TRBJ2-1, with TRBD2 matching over 10 bases. This TCR was recovered from a human donor who received a COVID-19 vaccine. The CDR3 loop is CASSQDLIELAGLNEQFF. CDR3 DNA sequence: TGTGCCAGCAGCCAAGATTTGATAGAACTAGCGGGACTCAATGAGCAGTTCTTC.